What follows are 25 T cell receptor beta chains derived from one specimen sequenced in a study of cytomegalovirus exposure and HLA in healthy donors. The study ran its PCR with 60 Vbeta and 13 Jbeta primers. Clones were read by immunoSEQ multiplex PCR, and TCRdb kept only the in-frame ones, dropping some. The sample yields 200,000 or so clones, approximately 78% seen once. The sample consisted of PBMCs. The receptors derive from a male donor in good health and CMV-seronegative.

The chain joins TRBV25-1 to TRBJ2-1; possibly TRBD1 for D (5 bases). This CDR3 spans 15 amino acids. The V end was cut by 6 bases, the J end by 8 bases, with 20 bases between. From germline, CDR1 is MGHDK and CDR2 SYGVNS. CDR3 sequence: CASRDQGSSRDEQFF. For the CDR3, the DNA is TGTGCCAGCAGGGATCAGGGATCTTCTAGGGATGAGCAGTTCTTC.

The chain employs TRBV15 and TRBJ2-1; possible D gene TRBD2, 5 bases. Germline V gene data show CDR1 as LNHNV and CDR2 as YYDKDF (reference sequence). The CDR3 spans 16 residues. The germline V and J ends were trimmed by 6 bases and 0 bases, with 15 bases remaining between them. The DNA of the CDR3 is TGTGCCACCAGAAAGCGGTCTCGGAGCTCCTACAATGAGCAGTTCTTC. Its protein is CATRKRSRSSYNEQFF.

This chain links TRBV7-3 with TRBJ2-3, with TRBD1 identical over 7 bases. Germline V CDR1 and CDR2: SGHTA, FQGTGA. The J segment lost 1 base and the V segment lost 4 bases, leaving 8 bases of the junction unmatched. The CDR3 runs 16 residues. This CDR3 reads CASSSSTGSGTDTQYF. CDR3 coding DNA: TGTGCCAGCAGCTCATCGACAGGGAGTGGCACAGATACGCAGTATTTT.

This clone has ten or more counts. The chain employs TRBV4-1 and TRBJ2-5; TRBD2 agrees at 10 bases. The trim removed 0 bases at V and 5 bases at J, leaving 9 bases unmatched. The CDR3 is 17 amino acids. From germline, CDR1 is MGHRA and CDR2 YSYEKL. As DNA, the CDR3 is TGCGCCAGCAGCCAAGACCCGCGAGGACTAGCGGTTGAGACCCAGTACTTC. It encodes CASSQDPRGLAVETQYF.

V and J are TRBV6-6 and TRBJ2-5; 9 nucleotides match TRBD2. Matching the DNA end better, TRBJ2-7 makes the J call doubtful. The CDR3 covers 14 residues. Looked up from germline, CDR1 is MNHNY and CDR2 is SVGAGI (reference sequence). The CDR3 region has the DNA TGTGCCAGCAGTCCCCGGCTAGCGGGAAGCGAGCAGTACTTC. Its translation is CASSPRLAGSEQYF.

The V gene is TRBV5-3, the J gene TRBJ1-3; no clear D. TRBV5-3 is an ORF, and what it does is uncertain. The CDR3 is made up of 14 amino acids. Trimming removed 0 bases at V and 5 bases at J, with 9 bases between. CDR3 coding DNA: TGTGCCAGAAGCTTGGACAGCGGGAGAAACACCATATATTTT. It translates to CARSLDSGRNTIYF.

The CDR3 loop reads CASSAPQGTTFYNEQFF. For the CDR3, the DNA is TGTGCCAGCAGCGCCCCTCAAGGGACTACCTTTTACAATGAGCAGTTCTTC. This rearrangement joins TRBV9 to TRBJ2-1; 7 bases fit TRBD2. Per the germline V gene, CDR1 is SGDLS and CDR2 is YYNGEE. This CDR3 contains 17 residues. Trimming cost V 3 bases and J 4 bases; bases outside gene matches: 13.

The V gene is TRBV28, the J gene TRBJ2-2; 9 nucleotides align to TRBD1. This CDR3 spans 14 amino acids. Germline V gene sequence: CDR1 MDHEN, CDR2 SYDVKM. Losses at the gene ends were 6 bases for V and 4 bases for J; bases not matched to a gene: 3. CDR3 sequence: CASRTGGITGELFF. DNA for the CDR3: TGTGCCAGCAGGACAGGGGGTATCACCGGGGAGCTGTTTTTT. Together with reference TRBV28 and TRBJ2-2, the CDR3 gives the full variable domain: DVKVTQSSRYLVKRTGEKVFLECVQDMDHENMFWYRQDPGLGLRLIYFSYDVKMKEKGDIPEGYSVSREKKERFSLILESASTNQTSMYLCASRTGGITGELFFGEGSRLTVL.

The sample holds a few counts of this clone. The chain employs TRBV5-1 and TRBJ1-1; D unresolved. The germline V and J ends were trimmed by 2 bases and 4 bases, with 15 bases remaining between them. The CDR3 sequence is 15 residues long. Germline loops: CDR1 SGHRS, CDR2 YFSETQ. CDR3 bases: TGCGCCAGCAGCTTAGAGACTGAACGGAGCACTGAAGCTTTCTTT. Amino acids: CASSLETERSTEAFF.

This chain uses TRBV30 with TRBJ1-5; D gene unclear. Germline V gene data show CDR1 as GTSNPN and CDR2 as SVGIG (reference sequence). The CDR3 runs to 13 residues. The V gene lost 2 bases and the J gene lost 0 bases, with 5 bases spanning the gap. CDR3 sequence: CAWSRSSNQPQHF. The CDR3 DNA is TGTGCCTGGAGTCGCAGTAGCAATCAGCCCCAGCATTTT. The complete variable domain, with remaining parts taken from reference TRBV30 and TRBJ1-5, reads SQTIHQWPATLVQPVGSPLSLECTVEGTSNPNLYWYRQAAGRGLQLLFYSVGIGQISSEVPQNLSASRPQDRQFILSSKKLLLSDSGFYLCAWSRSSNQPQHFGDGTRLSIL.

The J gene is TRBJ1-2, the V gene TRBV30; 9 bases fit TRBD1. J gave up 8 bases and V 6 bases, and 10 bases lay outside the gene matches. The CDR3 is 13 amino acids. Germline CDR1 and CDR2: GTSNPN and SVGIG (reference sequence). CDR3 nucleotide sequence: TGTGCCTGTACCGTACAGGGGGCCGGAGGCTACACCTTC. This sequence encodes CACTVQGAGGYTF.

The chain joins TRBV6-5 to TRBJ2-1; maybe TRBD1 (6 bases). The V end was cut by 8 bases, the J end by 4 bases, with 15 bases between. The CDR3 has 14 residues. CDR1 is MNHEY, CDR2 SVGAGI, per germline. CDR3 protein: CASRTGPVYNEQFF. The CDR3 nucleotides are TGTGCCAGCCGCACAGGGCCCGTATACAATGAGCAGTTCTTC.

The chain links TRBV29-1 to TRBJ2-1; tentatively, D is TRBD2 (6 bases). The CDR3 has 11 amino acids. With 7 bases removed from V and 4 bases from J, the gap between germline ends came to 8 bases. CDR1 SQVTM and CDR2 ANQGSEA come from the germline V gene. The chain's CDR3 is CSAGLYNEQFF. The CDR3 nucleotides are TGCAGCGCGGGACTGTACAATGAGCAGTTCTTC.

This clone appeared a single time. The chain combines TRBV28 with TRBJ2-3; tentative D call: TRBD2 (5 bases). The CDR3 consists of 15 residues. V dropped 2 bases and J dropped 1 base, with 10 bases sitting between them. Germline V gives CDR1 MDHEN, CDR2 SYDVKM. The CDR3 DNA reads TGTGCCAGCAGTTTAAGCGGTAGGGGCACAGATACGCAGTATTTT. This gives the protein CASSLSGRGTDTQYF.

This clone was counted a few times. The chain employs TRBV5-5 and TRBJ2-7; 7 positions agree with TRBD2. V shed 6 bases, J shed 3 bases, and the junction held 9 bases outside the gene matches. CDR3 length: 14 amino acids. CDR1 is SGHKS, CDR2 YYEKEE, per germline (reference sequence). The CDR3 sequence is CASTPGGRYYEQYF. The DNA for the CDR3 is TGTGCCAGCACCCCGGGGGGTAGGTACTACGAGCAGTACTTC.

The gene calls are TRBV27 and TRBJ2-1; TRBD2 agrees at 10 bases. The CDR3 sequence is 15 residues long. V was clipped by 5 bases and J by 4 bases; unmatched bases: 5. Germline V gene lookup returns CDR1 MNHEY and CDR2 SMNVEV (reference sequence). CDR3 protein: CASSPQLAGYNEQFF. The CDR3 DNA is TGTGCCAGCAGTCCGCAACTAGCGGGGTACAATGAGCAGTTCTTC.

This rearrangement joins TRBV28 to TRBJ1-1; D unresolved. Trimming removed 6 bases at V and 1 base at J, with 6 bases between. Germline V lookup: CDR1 MDHEN, CDR2 SYDVKM. This CDR3 has 12 amino acids. The CDR3 DNA sequence: TGTGCCAGCAGGGCGGGGAACACTGAAGCTTTCTTT. Translated: CASRAGNTEAFF. Full variable domain (rest looked up from reference TRBV28 and TRBJ1-1): DVKVTQSSRYLVKRTGEKVFLECVQDMDHENMFWYRQDPGLGLRLIYFSYDVKMKEKGDIPEGYSVSREKKERFSLILESASTNQTSMYLCASRAGNTEAFFGQGTRLTVV.

The chain has TRBV27 and TRBJ2-7; 7 bases are a match to TRBD1. The CDR3 consists of 14 residues. Germline CDR1 is MNHEY and CDR2 is SMNVEV (reference sequence). V lost 2 bases to trimming and J lost 5 bases; unmatched junction nucleotides: 6. This CDR3 is CASSLGAGGHEQYF. CDR3 DNA: TGTGCCAGCAGTTTAGGGGCAGGGGGACACGAGCAGTACTTC.

This clone has more than one count but fewer than ten. The rearrangement links TRBV4-1 to TRBJ2-3; maybe TRBD2 (6 bases). In germline, CDR1 is MGHRA, CDR2 YSYEKL. The CDR3 is 15 residues long. V was shortened by 0 bases and J by 6 bases, with 13 bases between the two germline ends. CDR3 DNA: TGCGCCAGCAGCCAAGATCCCGGGGGATTCGATACGCAGTATTTT. Its translation is CASSQDPGGFDTQYF.

The chain couples TRBV19 to TRBJ1-5; maybe TRBD1 (5 bases). Germline V CDR1 and CDR2: LNHDA, SQIVND (reference sequence). V gave up 6 bases and J gave up 0 bases, with 15 bases separating them. This CDR3 contains 16 residues. CDR3 region: CASRIWLGDSNQPQHF. CDR3 nucleotides: TGTGCCAGTAGGATATGGTTAGGGGATAGCAATCAGCCCCAGCATTTT.

The chain uses TRBV5-1 and TRBJ2-7; 9 nucleotides line up with TRBD2. The V and J ends lost 3 bases and 7 bases, in that order; junction bases with no gene match: 5. The germline CDR1 and CDR2 sequences are SGHRS and YFSETQ. CDR3 size: 13 residues. CDR3 loop: CASSWREGPEQYF. The CDR3 DNA reads TGCGCCAGCAGCTGGCGGGAGGGGCCGGAGCAGTACTTC.

V usage is TRBV2 and J usage is TRBJ1-2; D unclear. The V gene lost 10 bases and the J gene lost 2 bases, with 17 bases spanning the gap. Germline CDR1 reads SNHLY; CDR2 reads FYNNEI. The CDR3 consists of 14 residues. CDR3 sequence: CAILNSRENYGYTF. DNA for the CDR3: TGTGCCATCCTAAACTCGCGGGAGAACTATGGCTACACCTTC. Full variable domain (missing parts from reference TRBV2 and TRBJ1-2): EPEVTQTPSHQVTQMGQEVILRCVPISNHLYFYWYRQILGQKVEFLVSFYNNEISEKSEIFDDQFSVERPDGSNFTLKIRSTKLEDSAMYFCAILNSRENYGYTFGSGTRLTVV.

V gene TRBV28 combines with J gene TRBJ2-5; 13 bases line up with TRBD2. This CDR3 has 15 residues. V dropped 5 bases and J dropped 5; count of bases not matched to a gene: 5. The germline V gene has CDR1 MDHEN and CDR2 SYDVKM. The CDR3 region is CASSPQTSGRETQYF. The CDR3 bases are TGTGCCAGCAGTCCACAGACTAGCGGGAGGGAGACCCAGTACTTC. The full variable domain, completed using reference TRBV28 and TRBJ2-5, is DVKVTQSSRYLVKRTGEKVFLECVQDMDHENMFWYRQDPGLGLRLIYFSYDVKMKEKGDIPEGYSVSREKKERFSLILESASTNQTSMYLCASSPQTSGRETQYFGPGTRLLVL.

Remarks on this clone: The DNA is omitted, as the CDR3 cannot be located on it reliably, and the CDR3 follows TCRdb's listing. The chain carries TRBV10-2 and TRBJ2-7; the DNA was not used to check the table's D call, TRBD2. Including both end residues, the CDR3 is 14 amino acids long. In germline, CDR1 is WSHSY, CDR2 SAAADI. This chain's CDR3 is CASILAGGWREQYF.

The chain carries TRBV15 and TRBJ2-7; tentatively, D is TRBD1 (5 bases). This CDR3 is 12 amino acids long. V was pared by 8 bases and J by 3 bases, with 11 bases between. In germline, CDR1 is LNHNV, CDR2 YYDKDF (reference sequence). The CDR3 spells CATAQDYYEQYF. In nucleotides, the CDR3 is TGTGCCACCGCACAGGATTACTACGAGCAGTACTTC.